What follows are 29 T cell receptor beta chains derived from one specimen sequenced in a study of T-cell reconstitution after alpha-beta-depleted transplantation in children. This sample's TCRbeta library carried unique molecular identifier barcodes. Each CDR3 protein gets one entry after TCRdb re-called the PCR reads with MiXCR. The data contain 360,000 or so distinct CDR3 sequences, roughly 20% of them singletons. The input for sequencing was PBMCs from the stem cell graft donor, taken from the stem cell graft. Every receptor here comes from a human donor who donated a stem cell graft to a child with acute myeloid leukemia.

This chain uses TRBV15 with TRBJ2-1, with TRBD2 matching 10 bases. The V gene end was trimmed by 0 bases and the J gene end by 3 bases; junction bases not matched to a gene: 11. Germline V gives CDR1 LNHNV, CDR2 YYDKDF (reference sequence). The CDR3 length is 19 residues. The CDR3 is CATSRDAGIASGSYNEQFF. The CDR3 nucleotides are TGTGCCACCAGCAGAGATGCTGGTATCGCTAGCGGGAGCTACAATGAGCAGTTCTTC.

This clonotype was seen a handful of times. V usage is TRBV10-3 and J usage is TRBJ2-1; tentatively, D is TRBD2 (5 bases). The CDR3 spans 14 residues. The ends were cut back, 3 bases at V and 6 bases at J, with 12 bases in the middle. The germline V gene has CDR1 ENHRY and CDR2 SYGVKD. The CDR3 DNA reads TGTGCCATCAGTGATTGGGAGTCGTTCAATGAGCAGTTCTTC. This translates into CAISDWESFNEQFF.

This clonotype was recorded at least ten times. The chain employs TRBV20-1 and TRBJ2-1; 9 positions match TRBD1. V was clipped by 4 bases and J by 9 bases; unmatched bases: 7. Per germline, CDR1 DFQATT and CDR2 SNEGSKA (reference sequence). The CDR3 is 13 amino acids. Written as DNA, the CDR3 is TGCAGTGCTACGGACAGGGGAGTAGGTGAGCAGTTCTTC. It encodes CSATDRGVGEQFF.

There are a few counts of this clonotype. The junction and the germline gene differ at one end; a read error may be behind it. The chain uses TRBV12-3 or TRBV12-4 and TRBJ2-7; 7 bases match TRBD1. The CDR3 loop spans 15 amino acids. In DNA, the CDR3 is TGTGCCAGCAGTTTAGGGACAGGCAACTTATGGGGTCGACGCTTC. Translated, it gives CASSLGTGNLWGRRF.

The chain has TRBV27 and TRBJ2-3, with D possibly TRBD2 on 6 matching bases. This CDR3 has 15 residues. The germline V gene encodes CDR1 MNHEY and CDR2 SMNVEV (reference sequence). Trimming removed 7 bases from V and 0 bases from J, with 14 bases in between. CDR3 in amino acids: CASISRGLSTDTQYF. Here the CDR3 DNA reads TGTGCCAGCATTTCCCGGGGACTTAGCACAGATACGCAGTATTTT.

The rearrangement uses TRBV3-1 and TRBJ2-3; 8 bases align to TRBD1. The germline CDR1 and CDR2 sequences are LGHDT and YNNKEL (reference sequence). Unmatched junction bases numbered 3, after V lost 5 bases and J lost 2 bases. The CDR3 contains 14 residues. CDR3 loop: CASSWDRTTDTQYF. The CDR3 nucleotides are TGTGCCAGCAGCTGGGACAGGACCACAGATACGCAGTATTTT.

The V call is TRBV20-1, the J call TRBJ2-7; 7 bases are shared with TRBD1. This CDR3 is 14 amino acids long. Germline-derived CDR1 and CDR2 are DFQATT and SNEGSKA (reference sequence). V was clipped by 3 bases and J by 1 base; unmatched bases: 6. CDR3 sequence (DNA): TGCAGTGCTAGCCCCCGACAGGGATCCTACGAGCAGTACTTC. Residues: CSASPRQGSYEQYF.

The CDR3 region is CASRPGVAGNDEQYF. The CDR3 region has the DNA TGTGCCAGCAGACCGGGAGTAGCGGGAAATGACGAGCAGTACTTC. The chain combines TRBV7-8 with TRBJ2-7; TRBD2 matches at 8 bases. With 6 bases clipped from V and 5 bases from J, the junction kept 12 bases outside the gene matches. This CDR3 is 15 amino acids long. Germline CDR1 SGHVS, CDR2 FQNEAQ.

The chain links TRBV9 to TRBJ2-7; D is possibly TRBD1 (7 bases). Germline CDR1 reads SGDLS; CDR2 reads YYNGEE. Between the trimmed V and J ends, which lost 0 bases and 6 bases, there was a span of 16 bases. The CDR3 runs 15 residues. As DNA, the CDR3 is TGTGCCAGCAGCGTAGCCCCAGGGGGGTTATCCGAGCAGTACTTC. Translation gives CASSVAPGGLSEQYF. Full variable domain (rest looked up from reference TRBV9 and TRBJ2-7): DSGVTQTPKHLITATGQRVTLRCSPRSGDLSVYWYQQSLDQGLQFLIQYYNGEERAKGNILERFSAQQFPDLHSELNLSSLELGDSALYFCASSVAPGGLSEQYFGPGTRLTVT.

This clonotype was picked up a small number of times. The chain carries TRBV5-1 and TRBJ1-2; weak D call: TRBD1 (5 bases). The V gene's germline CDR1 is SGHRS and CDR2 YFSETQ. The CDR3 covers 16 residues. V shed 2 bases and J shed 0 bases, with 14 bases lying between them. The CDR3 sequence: CASSFRGDLTNYGYTF. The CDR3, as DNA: TGCGCCAGCAGCTTCAGAGGGGACCTAACTAACTATGGCTACACCTTC.

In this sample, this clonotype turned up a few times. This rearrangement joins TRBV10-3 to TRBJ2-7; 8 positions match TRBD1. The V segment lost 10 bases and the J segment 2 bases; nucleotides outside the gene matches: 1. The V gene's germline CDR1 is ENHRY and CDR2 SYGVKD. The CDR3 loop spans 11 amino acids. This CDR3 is CATTGAYEQYF. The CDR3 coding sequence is TGTGCCACGACAGGGGCCTACGAGCAGTACTTC.

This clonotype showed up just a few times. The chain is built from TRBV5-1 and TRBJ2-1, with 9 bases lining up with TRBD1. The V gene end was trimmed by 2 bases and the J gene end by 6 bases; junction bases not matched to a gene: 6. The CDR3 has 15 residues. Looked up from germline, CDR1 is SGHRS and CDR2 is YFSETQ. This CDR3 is CASSLKGDRVNEQFF. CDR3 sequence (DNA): TGCGCCAGCAGCTTAAAGGGGGACAGGGTCAATGAGCAGTTCTTC.

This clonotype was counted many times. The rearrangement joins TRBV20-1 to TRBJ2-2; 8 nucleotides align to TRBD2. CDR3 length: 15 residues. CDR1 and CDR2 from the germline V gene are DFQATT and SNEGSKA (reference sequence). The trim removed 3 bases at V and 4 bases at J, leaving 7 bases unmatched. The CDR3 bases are TGCAGTGCTAGTCCGCTAGCGGGCGCCACCGGGGAGCTGTTTTTT. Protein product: CSASPLAGATGELFF.

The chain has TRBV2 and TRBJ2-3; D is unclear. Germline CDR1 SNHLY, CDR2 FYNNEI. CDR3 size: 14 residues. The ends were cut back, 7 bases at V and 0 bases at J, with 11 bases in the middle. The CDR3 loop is CASKASPSTDTQYF. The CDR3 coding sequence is TGTGCCAGCAAGGCATCACCCAGCACAGATACGCAGTATTTT.

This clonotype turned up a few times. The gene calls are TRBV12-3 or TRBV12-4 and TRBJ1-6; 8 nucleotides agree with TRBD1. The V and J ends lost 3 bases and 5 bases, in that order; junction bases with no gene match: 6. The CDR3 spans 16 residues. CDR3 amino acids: CASSLQTGGDNSPLHF. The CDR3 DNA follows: TGTGCCAGCAGTTTGCAAACAGGGGGAGATAATTCACCCCTCCACTTT.

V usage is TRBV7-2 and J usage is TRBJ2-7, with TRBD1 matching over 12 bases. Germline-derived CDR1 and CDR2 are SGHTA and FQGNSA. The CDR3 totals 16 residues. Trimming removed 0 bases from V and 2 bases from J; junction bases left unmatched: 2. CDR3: CASSLAGTGGAYEQYF. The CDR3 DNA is TGTGCCAGCAGCTTAGCCGGGACAGGGGGCGCCTACGAGCAGTACTTC.

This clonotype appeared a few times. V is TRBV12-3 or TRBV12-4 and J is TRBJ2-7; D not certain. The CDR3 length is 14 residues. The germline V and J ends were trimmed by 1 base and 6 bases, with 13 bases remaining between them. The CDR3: CASSLGGRRGEQYF. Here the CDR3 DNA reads TGTGCCAGCAGTTTAGGTGGCAGGCGAGGCGAGCAGTACTTC.

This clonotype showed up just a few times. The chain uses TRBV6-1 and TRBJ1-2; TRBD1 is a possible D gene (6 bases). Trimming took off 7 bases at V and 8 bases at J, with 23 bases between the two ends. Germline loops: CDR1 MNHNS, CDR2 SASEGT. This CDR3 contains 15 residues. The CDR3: CASTQKYQGRKGYTF. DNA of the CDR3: TGTGCCAGCACCCAAAAATACCAGGGGCGGAAAGGCTACACCTTC.

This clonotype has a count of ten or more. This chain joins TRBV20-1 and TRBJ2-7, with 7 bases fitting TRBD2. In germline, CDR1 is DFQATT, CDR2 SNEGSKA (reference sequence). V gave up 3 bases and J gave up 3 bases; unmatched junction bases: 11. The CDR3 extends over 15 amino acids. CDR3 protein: CSARDMLADLYEQYF. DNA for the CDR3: TGCAGTGCTAGGGATATGCTAGCGGACCTCTACGAGCAGTACTTC.

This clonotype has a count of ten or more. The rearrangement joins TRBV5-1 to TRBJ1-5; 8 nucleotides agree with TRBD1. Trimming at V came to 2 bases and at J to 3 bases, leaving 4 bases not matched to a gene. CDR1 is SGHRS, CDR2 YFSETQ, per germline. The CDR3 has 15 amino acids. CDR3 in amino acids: CASSFTGGNNQPQHF. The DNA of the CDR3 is TGCGCCAGCAGCTTCACAGGGGGAAACAATCAGCCCCAGCATTTT.

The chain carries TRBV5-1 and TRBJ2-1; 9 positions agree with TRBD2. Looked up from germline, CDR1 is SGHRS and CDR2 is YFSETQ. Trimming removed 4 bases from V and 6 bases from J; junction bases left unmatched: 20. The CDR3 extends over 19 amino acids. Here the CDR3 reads CASSGTGTSRLLSTNEQFF. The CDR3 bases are TGCGCCAGCAGCGGAACCGGGACTAGCCGCCTATTATCGACCAATGAGCAGTTCTTC.

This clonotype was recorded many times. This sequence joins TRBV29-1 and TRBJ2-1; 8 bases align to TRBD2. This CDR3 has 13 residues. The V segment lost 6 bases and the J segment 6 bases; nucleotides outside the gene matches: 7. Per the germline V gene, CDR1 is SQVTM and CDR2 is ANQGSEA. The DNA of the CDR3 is TGCAGCGTCGAGGGCCTAGCGGGCAATGAGCAGTTCTTC. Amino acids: CSVEGLAGNEQFF.

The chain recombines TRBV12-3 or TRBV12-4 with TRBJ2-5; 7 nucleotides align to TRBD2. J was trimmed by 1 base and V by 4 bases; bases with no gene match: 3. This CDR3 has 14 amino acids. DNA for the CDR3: TGTGCCAGCAGTTCTAGCGGAGTCCAAGAGACCCAGTACTTC. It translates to CASSSSGVQETQYF.

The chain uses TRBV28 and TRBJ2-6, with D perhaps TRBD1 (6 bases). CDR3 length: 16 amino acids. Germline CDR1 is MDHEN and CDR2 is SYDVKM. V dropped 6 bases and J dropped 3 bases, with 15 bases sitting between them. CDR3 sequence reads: CASSPFTGLGANVLTF. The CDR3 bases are TGTGCCAGCAGCCCCTTTACAGGGCTTGGGGCCAACGTCCTGACTTTC.

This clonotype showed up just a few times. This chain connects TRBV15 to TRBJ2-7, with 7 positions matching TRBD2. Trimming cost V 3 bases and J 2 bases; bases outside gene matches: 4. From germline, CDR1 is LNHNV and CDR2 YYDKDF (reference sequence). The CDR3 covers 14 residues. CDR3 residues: CATSSGLAAYEQYF. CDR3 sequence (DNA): TGTGCCACCAGCAGTGGCCTAGCGGCCTACGAGCAGTACTTC.

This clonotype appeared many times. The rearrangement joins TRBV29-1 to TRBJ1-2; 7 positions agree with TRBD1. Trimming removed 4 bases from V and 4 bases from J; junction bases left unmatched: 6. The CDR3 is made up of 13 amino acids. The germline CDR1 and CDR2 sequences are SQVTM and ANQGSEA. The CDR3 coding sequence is TGCAGCGTTGGCGGGGGACAGACCTATGGCTACACCTTC. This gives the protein CSVGGGQTYGYTF. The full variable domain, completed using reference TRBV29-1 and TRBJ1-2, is SAVISQKPSRDICQRGTSLTIQCQVDSQVTMMFWYRQQPGQSLTLIATANQGSEATYESGFVIDKFPISRPNLTFSTLTVSNMSPEDSSIYLCSVGGGQTYGYTFGSGTRLTVV.

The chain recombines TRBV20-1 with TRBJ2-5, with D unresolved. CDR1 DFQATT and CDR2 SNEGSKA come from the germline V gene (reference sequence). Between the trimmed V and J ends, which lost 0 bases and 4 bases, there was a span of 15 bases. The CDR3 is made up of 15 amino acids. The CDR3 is CSARDLEPVPETQYF. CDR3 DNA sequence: TGCAGTGCTAGAGATCTAGAACCTGTTCCAGAGACCCAGTACTTC.

The DNA for the CDR3 is TGTGCCAGCAGCTTAGGTCACAGCTCCTACGAGCAGTACTTC. Residues: CASSLGHSSYEQYF. This rearrangement joins TRBV7-3 to TRBJ2-7; D uncertain. Germline lookup yields CDR1 SGHTA and CDR2 FQGTGA. V was trimmed by 2 bases and J by 0 bases, leaving 8 bases between them. The CDR3 is made up of 14 amino acids.

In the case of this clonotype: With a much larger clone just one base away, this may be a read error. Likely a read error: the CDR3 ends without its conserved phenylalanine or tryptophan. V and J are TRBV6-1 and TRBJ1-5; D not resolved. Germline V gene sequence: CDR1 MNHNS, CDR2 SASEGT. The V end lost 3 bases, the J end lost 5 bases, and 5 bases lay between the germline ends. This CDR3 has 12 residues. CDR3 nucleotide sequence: TGTGCCAGCAGTGAGTTGGATCAGCCCCAGCATTAT. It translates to CASSELDQPQHY.